Each of the 8 T cell receptor beta chains below was sequenced from the same sample in a study of molecular identifiers for immune sequencing clone quantification (dated by TCRdb to 2017 to 2018). Libraries came from PCR. TCRdb records NextSeq 500 as the sequencer. TCRdb itself trimmed the public reads at Q25 with fastp, ran MiXCR and retained productive beta chains. Rows merge per CDR3 protein into single entries with the most common DNA and genes. For this sample the table gives hundreds of thousands of distinct CDR3 sequences, of which 25% were detected only once. The ten largest account for around 0.78% of the sample. Sequenced input: naive CD8+ T cells from blood, with Jurkat cell RNA spiked in. What the cell subset or site label conveys for this sample: FACS-sorted CD8+CD4-CCR7+CD45RA+ naive T cells. These receptor sequences come from a human donor in good health. Some libraries in this study had Jurkat cell RNA spiked in.

There are a few counts of this clonotype. The genes are TRBV28 and TRBJ1-1, with a weak D call TRBD1 (6 bases). The V gene lost 7 bases and the J gene lost 6 bases, with 12 bases spanning the gap. This CDR3 is 12 amino acids long. In germline, CDR1 is MDHEN, CDR2 SYDVKM. The DNA of the CDR3 is TGTGCCAGCACCCCCGGGGGGCCTGAAGCTTTCTTT. Translating it yields CASTPGGPEAFF.

In its sample, this clonotype was seen a few times. The chain is built from TRBV19 and TRBJ2-6; D could derive from TRBD1 or TRBD2 (6 bases each). Germline V gene sequence: CDR1 LNHDA, CDR2 SQIVND (reference sequence). CDR3 length: 16 amino acids. V was shortened by 3 bases and J by 0 bases, with 9 bases between the two germline ends. The CDR3 spells CASSMGGRSGANVLTF. The CDR3 DNA reads as TGTGCCAGTAGTATGGGGGGCCGCTCTGGGGCCAACGTCCTGACTTTC.

This clonotype has a count of ten or more. The chain has TRBV30 and TRBJ1-1; no reliable D call. The V end was cut by 0 bases, the J end by 0 bases, with 8 bases between. Looked up from germline, CDR1 is GTSNPN and CDR2 is SVGIG (reference sequence). The CDR3 contains 14 residues. CDR3 DNA: TGTGCCTGGAGTGTTGAGCCGATGAACACTGAAGCTTTCTTT. Its translation: CAWSVEPMNTEAFF.

The rearrangement uses TRBV10-3 and TRBJ2-1; D gene unclear. The CDR3 runs 14 residues. Germline V gene data show CDR1 as ENHRY and CDR2 as SYGVKD. The V end lost 4 bases, the J end lost 5 bases, and 12 bases lay between the germline ends. CDR3: CAISGVESDNEQFF. CDR3 DNA sequence: TGTGCCATCAGTGGAGTGGAGTCGGACAATGAGCAGTTCTTC.

The chain is built from TRBV27 and TRBJ2-7, with D perhaps matching TRBD1 or TRBD2 (5 bases each). Deletions cut 3 bases from V and 5 bases from J, with 17 bases between. The CDR3 has 15 amino acids. The germline V gene encodes CDR1 MNHEY and CDR2 SMNVEV (reference sequence). The CDR3 coding sequence is TGTGCCAGCAGTTTGGTGACAGATGGGACCCACGAGCAGTACTTC. Its translation is CASSLVTDGTHEQYF.

This sequence joins TRBV24-1 and TRBJ2-1, with TRBD1 as a possible D gene (5 bases). CDR1 KGHDR and CDR2 SFDVKD come from the germline V gene. CDR3 length: 16 residues. Trimming took 3 bases from V and 5 from J, leaving 16 bases between them. The CDR3 DNA follows: TGTGCCACCAGTGATCTCCCGGTTGAAGGGGACAATGAGCAGTTCTTC. It translates to CATSDLPVEGDNEQFF.

This sequence joins TRBV12-3 or TRBV12-4 and TRBJ2-2, with 7 bases fitting TRBD1. V was clipped by 1 base and J by 1 base; unmatched bases: 9. CDR3 length: 18 residues. CDR3 bases: TGTGCCAGCAGTTTAGGCTTGGGGACAGCGATGAACACCGGGGAGCTGTTTTTT. Residues: CASSLGLGTAMNTGELFF.

Comment on this clonotype: At one end, the junction sequence differs from germline, possibly due to a read error. The V call is TRBV6-2 or TRBV6-3, the J call TRBJ2-5, with a tentative D call TRBD1 (6 bases). The length of the CDR3 is 15 residues. Germline V gene lookup returns CDR1 MNHEY and CDR2 SVGEGT. CDR3 coding DNA: TGTGCCAGCTACAAGAACAGGGAATACCAAGAGGCCCAGTACTTC. Translated, it gives CASYKNREYQEAQYF.